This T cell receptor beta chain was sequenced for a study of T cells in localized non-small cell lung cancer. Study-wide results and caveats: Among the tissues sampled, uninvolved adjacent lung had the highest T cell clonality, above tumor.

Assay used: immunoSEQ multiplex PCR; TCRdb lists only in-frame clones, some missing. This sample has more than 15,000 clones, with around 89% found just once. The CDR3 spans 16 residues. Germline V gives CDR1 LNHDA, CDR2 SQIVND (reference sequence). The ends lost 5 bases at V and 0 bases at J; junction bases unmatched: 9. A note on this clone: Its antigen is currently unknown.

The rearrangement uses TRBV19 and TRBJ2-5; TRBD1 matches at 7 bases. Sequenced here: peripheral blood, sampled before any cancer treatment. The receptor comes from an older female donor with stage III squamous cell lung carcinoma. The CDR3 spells CASSLSFTGDQETQYF. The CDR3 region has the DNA TGTGCCAGTAGTTTATCATTCACAGGGGACCAAGAGACCCAGTACTTC.